This entry concerns a single T cell receptor (beta chain). This sample was taken from a study of blood T cell repertoires in COVID-19. About the study: What the recovered Cohort 3 donors had was two negative PCRs, clearance, or symptom resolution. The samples span acute and convalescent COVID-19 from the United States, Italy and Spain.

Sequencing used immunoSEQ multiplex PCR; TCRdb keeps in-frame clones, though not all of them. The table has around 360,000 clones, about 90% seen once. The CDR3 is made up of 15 amino acids. From germline, CDR1 is SGHTA and CDR2 FQGNSA. Trimming took 1 base from V and 4 from J, leaving 13 bases between them. Recruitment covered about two dozen US areas and drew participants whose ages spanned roughly 18 to 90 years. Specimen: PBMCs or T cells enriched from blood (not recorded which). The chain has TRBV7-2 and TRBJ1-2; D is unresolved. The receptor was isolated from a man in his forties in a cohort exposed to, infected with or recovered from COVID-19 (not recorded which). CDR3 sequence (DNA): TGTGCCAGCAGCTTAGTTCCAGGTGTTGTCTATGGCTACACCTTC. Protein product: CASSLVPGVVYGYTF.